This TCR beta chain was recovered during a study of cytomegalovirus exposure and HLA in healthy donors. Study in general: Researchers found that roughly 77% of over 350 genotyped donors fell within the Caucasian-associated ancestry cluster.

Study outcomes and limitations: Reports state that TCR beta sequences accurately predicted most subjects' HLA-A and HLA-B alleles. In a later analysis, TCR beta V- and J-gene trimming showed a link to a missense DCLRE1C variant. Later, an analysis showed that TCR beta chains associated with HLA were more clonally expanded than others that were equally common.

The primer mix had 60 Vbeta and 13 Jbeta primers. Using immunoSEQ multiplex PCR, the repertoire was profiled, and TCRdb retains in-frame clones only, with some absent. The sample consists of about 200,000 clones, 82% of them appearing once. About this clone itself: Its antigen is undetermined.

The germline V and J ends were trimmed by 7 bases and 6 bases, with 15 bases remaining between them. Germline CDR1 is MNHEY and CDR2 is SMNVEV (reference sequence). The CDR3 has 14 amino acids. The receptor was isolated from a woman aged 40 to 55 in good health and CMV-seronegative. This rearrangement joins TRBV27 to TRBJ2-2; D remains ambiguous. What was sequenced was PBMCs. The DNA for the CDR3 is TGTGCCAGCACCACTCTAGATTCCCCCGGGGAGCTGTTTTTT. It specifies CASTTLDSPGELFF.